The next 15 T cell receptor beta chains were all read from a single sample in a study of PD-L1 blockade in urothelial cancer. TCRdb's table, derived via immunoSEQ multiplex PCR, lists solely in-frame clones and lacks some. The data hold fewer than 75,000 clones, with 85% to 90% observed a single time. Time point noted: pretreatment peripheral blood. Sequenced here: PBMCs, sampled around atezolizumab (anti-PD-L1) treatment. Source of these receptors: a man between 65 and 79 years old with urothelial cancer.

CDR3 bases: TGTGCCAGCAGTTCAATCCTCATCCGGGACACCGATGAGCAGTTCTTC. Translation gives CASSSILIRDTDEQFF. The chain uses TRBV27 and TRBJ2-1; a weak D match, TRBD1 (6 bases). V lost 4 bases, J lost 8 bases, and 21 bases lay in between. This CDR3 spans 16 amino acids. Germline CDR1 reads MNHEY; CDR2 reads SMNVEV (reference sequence).

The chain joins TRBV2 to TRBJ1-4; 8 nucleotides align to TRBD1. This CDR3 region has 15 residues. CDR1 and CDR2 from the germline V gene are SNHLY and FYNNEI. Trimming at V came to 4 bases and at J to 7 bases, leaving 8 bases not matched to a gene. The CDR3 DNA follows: TGTGCCAGCAGTGCCGACAGGGGTTTAAGTGAAAAACTGTTTTTT. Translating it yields CASSADRGLSEKLFF. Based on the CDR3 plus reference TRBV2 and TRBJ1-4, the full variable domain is EPEVTQTPSHQVTQMGQEVILRCVPISNHLYFYWYRQILGQKVEFLVSFYNNEISEKSEIFDDQFSVERPDGSNFTLKIRSTKLEDSAMYFCASSADRGLSEKLFFGSGTQLSVL.

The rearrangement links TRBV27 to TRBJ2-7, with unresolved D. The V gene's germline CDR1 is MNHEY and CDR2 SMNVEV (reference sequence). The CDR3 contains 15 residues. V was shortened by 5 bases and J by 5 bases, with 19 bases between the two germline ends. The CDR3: CASSPTPEKIHEQYF. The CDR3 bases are TGTGCCAGCAGTCCGACACCCGAGAAGATCCACGAGCAGTACTTC.

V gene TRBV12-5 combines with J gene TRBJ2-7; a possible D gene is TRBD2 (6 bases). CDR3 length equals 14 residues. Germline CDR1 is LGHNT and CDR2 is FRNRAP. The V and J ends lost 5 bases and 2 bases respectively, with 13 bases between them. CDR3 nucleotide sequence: TGTGCTAGTGGTGCCCCGGGACTTCCCTACGAGCAGTACTTC. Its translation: CASGAPGLPYEQYF.

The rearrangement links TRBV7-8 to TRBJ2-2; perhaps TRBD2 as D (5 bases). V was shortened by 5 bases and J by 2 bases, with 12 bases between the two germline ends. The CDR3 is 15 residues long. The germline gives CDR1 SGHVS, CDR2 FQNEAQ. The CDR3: CASSVGLSNTGELFF. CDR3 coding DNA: TGTGCCAGCAGCGTAGGACTCTCTAACACCGGGGAGCTGTTTTTT.

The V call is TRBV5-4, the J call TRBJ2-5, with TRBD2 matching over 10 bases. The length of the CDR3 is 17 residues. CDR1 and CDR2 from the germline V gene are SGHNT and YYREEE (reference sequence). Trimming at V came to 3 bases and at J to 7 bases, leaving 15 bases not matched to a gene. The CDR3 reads CASSSALAGVSGVTQYF. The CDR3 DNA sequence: TGTGCCAGCAGCTCGGCTCTAGCGGGAGTGAGTGGAGTGACCCAGTACTTC.

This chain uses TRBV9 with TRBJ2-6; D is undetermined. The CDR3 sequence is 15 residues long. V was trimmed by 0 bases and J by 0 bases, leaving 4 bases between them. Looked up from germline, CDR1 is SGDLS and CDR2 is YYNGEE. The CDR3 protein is CASSVGDSGANVLTF. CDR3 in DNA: TGTGCCAGCAGCGTAGGCGACTCTGGGGCCAACGTCCTGACTTTC.

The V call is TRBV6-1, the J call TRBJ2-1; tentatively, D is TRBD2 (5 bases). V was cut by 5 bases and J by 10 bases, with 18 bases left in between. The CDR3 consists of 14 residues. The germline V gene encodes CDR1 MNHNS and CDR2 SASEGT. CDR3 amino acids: CASSRPSLKGEQFF. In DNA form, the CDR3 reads TGTGCCAGCAGTCGGCCTAGCTTGAAAGGGGAGCAGTTCTTC.

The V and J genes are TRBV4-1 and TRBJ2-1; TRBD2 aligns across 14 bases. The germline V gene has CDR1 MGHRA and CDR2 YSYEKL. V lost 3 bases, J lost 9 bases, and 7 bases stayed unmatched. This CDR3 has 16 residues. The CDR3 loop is CASSQGTSGSLSEQFF. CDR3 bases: TGCGCCAGCAGCCAGGGGACTAGCGGGAGCTTGAGTGAGCAGTTCTTC.

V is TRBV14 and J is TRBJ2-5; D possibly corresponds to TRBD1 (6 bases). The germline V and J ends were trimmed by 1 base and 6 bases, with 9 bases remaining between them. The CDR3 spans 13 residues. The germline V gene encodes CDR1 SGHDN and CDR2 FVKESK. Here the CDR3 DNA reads TGTGCCAGCAGCCAAGTCAGGGGCCAGACCCAGTACTTC. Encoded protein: CASSQVRGQTQYF. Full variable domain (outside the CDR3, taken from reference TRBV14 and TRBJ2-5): EAGVTQFPSHSVIEKGQTVTLRCDPISGHDNLYWYRRVMGKEIKFLLHFVKESKQDESGMPNNRFLAERTGGTYSTLKVQPAELEDSGVYFCASSQVRGQTQYFGPGTRLLVL.

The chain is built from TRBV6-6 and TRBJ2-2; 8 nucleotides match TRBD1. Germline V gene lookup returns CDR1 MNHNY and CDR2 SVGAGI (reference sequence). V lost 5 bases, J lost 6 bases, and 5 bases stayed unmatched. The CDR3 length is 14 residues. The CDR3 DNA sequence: TGTGCCAGCAGTACAGACAGGGGTCCCGGGGAGCTGTTTTTT. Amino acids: CASSTDRGPGELFF.

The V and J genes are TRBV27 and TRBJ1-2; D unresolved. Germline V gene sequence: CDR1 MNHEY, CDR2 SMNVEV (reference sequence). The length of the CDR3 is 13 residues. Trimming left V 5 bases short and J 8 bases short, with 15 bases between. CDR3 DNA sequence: TGTGCCAGCAGTCCATTGACCGGGAGGGGCTACACCTTC. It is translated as CASSPLTGRGYTF.

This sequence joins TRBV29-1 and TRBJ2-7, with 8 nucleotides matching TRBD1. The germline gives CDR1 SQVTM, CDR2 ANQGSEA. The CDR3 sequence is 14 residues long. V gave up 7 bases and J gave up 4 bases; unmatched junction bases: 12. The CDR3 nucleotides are TGCAGCGCGACGACAGGGGAGATGACGTACGAGCAGTACTTC. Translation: CSATTGEMTYEQYF.

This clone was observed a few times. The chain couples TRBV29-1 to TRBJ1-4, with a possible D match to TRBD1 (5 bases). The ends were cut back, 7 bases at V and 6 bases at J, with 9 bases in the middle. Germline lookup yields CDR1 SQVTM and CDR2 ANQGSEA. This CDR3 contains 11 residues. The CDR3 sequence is CSALRDEKLFF. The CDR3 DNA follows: TGCAGCGCTCTCAGGGATGAAAAACTGTTTTTT.

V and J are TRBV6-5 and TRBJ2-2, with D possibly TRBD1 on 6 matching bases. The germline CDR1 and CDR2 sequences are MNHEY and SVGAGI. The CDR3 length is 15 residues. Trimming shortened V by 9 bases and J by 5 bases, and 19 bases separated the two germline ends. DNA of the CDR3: TGTGCCAGTGGGCGCGGGCAGGGGAGTACCGGGGAGCTGTTTTTT. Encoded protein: CASGRGQGSTGELFF.